Listed below are T cell receptor beta chains from one sample, sequenced in a study of technical replicates of blood from a few donors. Data came from immunoSEQ multiplex PCR; TCRdb stores just in-frame clones and leaves some out. Of under 95,000 clones in the sample, around 94% were seen once. Sequenced material: T cells isolated from PBMCs. Receptor source: a human donor in good health. Each CDR3 is given with its conserved first and last residue. A D gene is named only where the DNA matches it firmly. Rows may omit the clone size; those that give it use once, few, many or a size class.

CDR3: CASSSAGLQETQYF; DNA: TGTGCCAGCAGTTCAGCGGGGCTACAAGAGACCCAGTACTTC; D: TRBD2; J: TRBJ2-5; size: NA; V: TRBV28
CDR3: CAVRRAGGDNTEAFF; DNA: TGTGCCGTCCGGAGGGCTGGTGGGGATAACACTGAAGCTTTCTTT; D: NA; J: TRBJ1-1; size: NA; V: TRBV6-5
CDR3: CASRTQQGAFNEQFF; DNA: TGTGCCAGCAGAACCCAACAGGGGGCATTCAATGAGCAGTTCTTC; D: TRBD1; J: TRBJ2-1; size: NA; V: TRBV6-5
CDR3: CASREGRGRAADTQYF; DNA: TGTGCCAGCAGAGAGGGTCGGGGGAGAGCTGCGGATACGCAGTATTTT; D: NA; J: TRBJ2-3; size: NA; V: TRBV27
CDR3: CASSFRLANEKLFF; DNA: TGTGCCAGCAGCTTCAGGCTGGCTAATGAAAAACTGTTTTTT; D: NA; J: TRBJ1-4; size: NA; V: TRBV7-9
CDR3: CASSLRDRGSPNYGYTF; DNA: TGCGCCAGCAGCCTACGGGACAGGGGGTCACCAAACTATGGCTACACCTTC; D: TRBD1; J: TRBJ1-2; size: NA; V: TRBV5-1
CDR3: CSTWKRVGNEQFF; DNA: TGCAGTACGTGGAAGCGAGTCGGCAATGAGCAGTTCTTC; D: NA; J: TRBJ2-1; size: NA; V: TRBV29-1
CDR3: CASTSPPTKGYGNTIYF; DNA: TGTGCCAGTACTTCCCCACCGACGAAGGGGTACGGAAACACCATATATTTT; D: NA; J: TRBJ1-3; size: NA; V: TRBV19
CDR3: CASSLGMTGLSYEQYF; DNA: TGTGCCAGCAGTTTGGGAATGACAGGCCTCTCCTACGAGCAGTACTTC; D: NA; J: TRBJ2-7; size: NA; V: TRBV28
CDR3: CASSVGGGAPDEQYF; DNA: TGTGCCAGCAGCGTAGGCGGGGGAGCACCAGACGAGCAGTACTTC; D: TRBD2; J: TRBJ2-7; size: NA; V: TRBV9
CDR3: CASSYDRGRVSGANVLTF; DNA: TGCGCCAGCAGCTACGACAGGGGCAGAGTATCTGGGGCCAACGTCCTGACTTTC; D: TRBD1; J: TRBJ2-6; size: NA; V: TRBV5-1
CDR3: CASAPDSGLGQPQHF; DNA: TGTGCCAGCGCACCTGACAGTGGACTAGGTCAGCCCCAGCATTTT; D: NA; J: TRBJ1-5; size: NA; V: TRBV9
CDR3: CASSLTGTDNSPLHF; DNA: TGTGCCAGCAGCCTCACCGGGACAGATAATTCACCCCTCCACTTT; D: TRBD1; J: TRBJ1-6; size: NA; V: TRBV7-3
CDR3: CASSLQGLVPNNEQFF; DNA: TGCGCCAGCAGCCTACAAGGACTAGTACCGAACAATGAGCAGTTCTTC; D: TRBD2; J: TRBJ2-1; size: NA; V: TRBV10-2
CDR3: CASSFLAGGTYEQYF; DNA: TGTGCCAGCAGCTTTCTAGCGGGAGGAACCTACGAGCAGTACTTC; D: TRBD2; J: TRBJ2-7; size: NA; V: TRBV7-9
CDR3: CASEPIRTSGYQETQYF; DNA: TGTGCCAGCGAACCTATACGGACTAGCGGGTACCAAGAGACCCAGTACTTC; D: TRBD2; J: TRBJ2-5; size: NA; V: TRBV25-1
CDR3: CASSLRQVNTEAFF; DNA: TGTGCCAGCAGCTTAAGACAGGTAAACACTGAAGCTTTCTTT; D: NA; J: TRBJ1-1; size: NA; V: TRBV13
CDR3: CASSLLAGGSSSTDTQYF; DNA: TGTGCCAGCAGCTTACTAGCGGGGGGTTCCTCTAGCACAGATACGCAGTATTTT; D: TRBD2; J: TRBJ2-3; size: NA; V: TRBV7-9
CDR3: CASSLIGGQPQHF; DNA: TGTGCCAGCAGCTTAATTGGGGGGCAGCCCCAGCATTTT; D: NA; J: TRBJ1-5; size: NA; V: TRBV7-2
CDR3: CAWSRGLAGASTYEQYF; DNA: TGTGCCTGGAGCAGAGGACTAGCGGGGGCCTCGACCTACGAGCAGTACTTC; D: TRBD2; J: TRBJ2-7; size: NA; V: TRBV30
CDR3: CASSLRVDRTYF; DNA: TGTGCCAGCAGTTTAAGAGTTGACAGGACGTACTTC; D: NA; J: TRBJ2-7; size: NA; V: TRBV28
CDR3: CASSHPTKTSGRSDTQYF; DNA: TGTGCCAGCAGCCATCCAACGAAGACTAGCGGGAGGTCAGATACGCAGTATTTT; D: TRBD2; J: TRBJ2-3; size: NA; V: TRBV14
CDR3: CASIPRDRGTGELFF; DNA: TGTGCCAGTATCCCCCGGGACAGGGGCACCGGGGAGCTGTTTTTT; D: TRBD1; J: TRBJ2-2; size: NA; V: TRBV19
CDR3: CASSLAGMGGYTF; DNA: TGCGCCAGCAGCTTGGCAGGGATGGGCGGCTACACCTTC; D: NA; J: TRBJ1-2; size: NA; V: TRBV5-1
CDR3: CASSLGSYEQYF; DNA: TGTGCCAGCAGCTTGGGCAGCTACGAGCAGTACTTC; D: NA; J: TRBJ2-7; size: NA; V: TRBV7-9
CDR3: CASSQGQGYEYEQYF; DNA: TGCGCCAGCAGCCAAGGACAGGGATACGAGTACGAGCAGTACTTC; D: TRBD1; J: TRBJ2-7; size: NA; V: TRBV4-1
CDR3: CASTLRDSPYNTQYF; DNA: TGTGCCAGCACCCTGAGGGACTCTCCTTACAATACGCAGTATTTT; D: NA; J: TRBJ2-3; size: NA; V: TRBV6-5
CDR3: CASSGGSLSYEQYF; DNA: TGTGCCAGCAGCGGTGGCAGTCTCTCCTACGAGCAGTACTTC; D: NA; J: TRBJ2-7; size: NA; V: TRBV5-6
CDR3: CASSGIGTSPRANYGYTF; DNA: TGTGCCAGCAGTGGAATTGGGACTTCTCCTCGGGCTAACTATGGCTACACCTTC; D: NA; J: TRBJ1-2; size: NA; V: TRBV25-1
CDR3: CASSMGTSVDEQFF; DNA: TGCGCCAGCAGCATGGGGACTAGCGTAGATGAGCAGTTCTTC; D: TRBD2; J: TRBJ2-1; size: NA; V: TRBV5-1
CDR3: CASSFIGTGSSYEQYF; DNA: TGTGCCAGCAGTTTCATCGGGACAGGGAGCTCCTACGAGCAGTACTTC; D: TRBD1; J: TRBJ2-7; size: NA; V: TRBV27
CDR3: CASSVEAVDRGSSPLHF; DNA: TGTGCCAGCAGCGTAGAGGCCGTCGACAGGGGTAGTTCACCCCTCCACTTT; D: TRBD1; J: TRBJ1-6; size: NA; V: TRBV9
CDR3: CASSLDLRGNTEAFF; DNA: TGTGCCAGCAGCTTAGACTTAAGGGGGAACACTGAAGCTTTCTTT; D: NA; J: TRBJ1-1; size: NA; V: TRBV11-3
CDR3: CASRETVSNYGYTF; DNA: TGTGCCAGCAGAGAAACAGTGTCTAACTATGGCTACACCTTC; D: NA; J: TRBJ1-2; size: NA; V: TRBV6-5
CDR3: CAISETESEAFF; DNA: TGTGCCATCAGTGAGACAGAATCTGAAGCTTTCTTT; D: NA; J: TRBJ1-1; size: NA; V: TRBV10-3
CDR3: CASTGTLAPPGTQYF; DNA: TGTGCCAGCACGGGAACCCTAGCCCCGCCCGGTACGCAGTATTTT; D: NA; J: TRBJ2-3; size: once; V: TRBV2
CDR3: CASSLRSTGTPNGYTF; DNA: TGCGCCAGCAGCTTACGGAGCACCGGGACACCCAATGGCTACACCTTC; D: NA; J: TRBJ1-2; size: NA; V: TRBV5-1
CDR3: CASSPSGNTIYF; DNA: TGTGCCAGCAGCCCCTCGGGAAACACCATATATTTT; D: NA; J: TRBJ1-3; size: NA; V: TRBV4-2
CDR3: CASSVQGYTEAFF; DNA: TGTGCCAGCAGTGTACAGGGATACACTGAAGCTTTCTTT; D: NA; J: TRBJ1-1; size: NA; V: TRBV6-1
CDR3: CASSRDIYNEQFF; DNA: TGTGCCAGCAGCCGGGACATCTACAATGAGCAGTTCTTC; D: NA; J: TRBJ2-1; size: NA; V: TRBV7-2
CDR3: CASSSPGLASYNEQFF; DNA: TGTGCCAGCAGTTCCCCGGGACTAGCCTCCTACAATGAGCAGTTCTTC; D: TRBD2; J: TRBJ2-1; size: NA; V: TRBV6-5
CDR3: CASSFEADEQFF; DNA: TGTGCCAGCAGCTTTGAGGCGGATGAGCAGTTCTTC; D: NA; J: TRBJ2-1; size: NA; V: TRBV7-6
CDR3: CASSSLRDRAYNEQFF; DNA: TGTGCCAGCAGCTCCCTCCGTGACAGGGCATACAATGAGCAGTTCTTC; D: TRBD1; J: TRBJ2-1; size: NA; V: TRBV5-6
CDR3: CASSGPSGYEQYF; DNA: TGTGCCAGCAGCGGGCCTAGCGGATACGAGCAGTACTTC; D: TRBD2; J: TRBJ2-7; size: once; V: TRBV9
CDR3: CASSYRRDPTNEKLFF; DNA: TGTGCCAGCAGCTATCGGCGGGACCCAACTAATGAAAAACTGTTTTTT; D: NA; J: TRBJ1-4; size: NA; V: TRBV7-8
CDR3: CASSIRLTGGEQYF; DNA: TGTGCCAGTAGTATTCGGTTGACAGGGGGCGAGCAGTACTTC; D: TRBD1; J: TRBJ2-7; size: NA; V: TRBV19
CDR3: CASIPTGIDTEAFF; DNA: TGTGCCAGCATACCGACAGGGATAGACACTGAAGCTTTCTTT; D: TRBD1; J: TRBJ1-1; size: NA; V: TRBV6-1
CDR3: CASSLGAGGAYTEAFF; DNA: TGTGCCAGCAGCTTAGGGGCAGGGGGCGCCTACACTGAAGCTTTCTTT; D: TRBD1; J: TRBJ1-1; size: NA; V: TRBV7-9
CDR3: CASSRGAGASDGELFF; DNA: TGTGCCAGCTCCCGAGGAGCGGGCGCATCCGACGGGGAGCTGTTTTTT; D: NA; J: TRBJ2-2; size: NA; V: TRBV18
CDR3: CASSEILRGLAGVGGELFF; DNA: TGTGCCAGCAGTGAAATTCTAAGGGGACTAGCGGGAGTTGGCGGGGAGCTGTTTTTT; D: TRBD2; J: TRBJ2-2; size: NA; V: TRBV6-1
CDR3: CASSVTVSARKPFF; DNA: TGTGCCAGCAGTGTAACTGTCTCGGCGAGGAAACCTTTCTTT; D: NA; J: TRBJ1-1; size: few; V: TRBV2
CDR3: CASSLTLTSGGHNNEQFF; DNA: TGCGCCAGCAGCTTAACCCTGACTAGCGGGGGCCATAACAATGAGCAGTTCTTC; D: TRBD2; J: TRBJ2-1; size: NA; V: TRBV5-1
CDR3: CASSIRQGYYGYTF; DNA: TGTGCCAGTAGTATACGACAGGGCTACTATGGCTACACCTTC; D: TRBD1; J: TRBJ1-2; size: NA; V: TRBV19
CDR3: CATAKSTRTFSNQPQHF; DNA: TGTGCCACCGCGAAGTCAACGAGGACATTTTCAAATCAGCCCCAGCATTTT; D: NA; J: TRBJ1-5; size: NA; V: TRBV15
CDR3: CASSLGDRGGVEAFF; DNA: TGTGCCAGTAGTTTGGGGGACAGGGGAGGTGTAGAAGCTTTCTTT; D: TRBD1; J: TRBJ1-1; size: NA; V: TRBV19
CDR3: CASSSQGQLTEAFF; DNA: TGTGCCAGCAGTTCCCAGGGACAGTTAACTGAAGCTTTCTTT; D: TRBD1; J: TRBJ1-1; size: NA; V: TRBV28
CDR3: CASSDLTASSTDTQYF; DNA: TGTGCCAGCAGTGACTTGACAGCCTCTAGCACAGATACGCAGTATTTT; D: NA; J: TRBJ2-3; size: NA; V: TRBV6-4
CDR3: CASSQAGRQFF; DNA: TGTGCCAGCAGCCAAGCGGGTAGGCAGTTCTTC; D: NA; J: TRBJ2-1; size: NA; V: TRBV6-5
CDR3: CASSKRTGTTATNEKLFF; DNA: TGTGCCAGCAGCAAACGGACAGGAACAACGGCAACTAATGAAAAACTGTTTTTT; D: TRBD1; J: TRBJ1-4; size: NA; V: TRBV13